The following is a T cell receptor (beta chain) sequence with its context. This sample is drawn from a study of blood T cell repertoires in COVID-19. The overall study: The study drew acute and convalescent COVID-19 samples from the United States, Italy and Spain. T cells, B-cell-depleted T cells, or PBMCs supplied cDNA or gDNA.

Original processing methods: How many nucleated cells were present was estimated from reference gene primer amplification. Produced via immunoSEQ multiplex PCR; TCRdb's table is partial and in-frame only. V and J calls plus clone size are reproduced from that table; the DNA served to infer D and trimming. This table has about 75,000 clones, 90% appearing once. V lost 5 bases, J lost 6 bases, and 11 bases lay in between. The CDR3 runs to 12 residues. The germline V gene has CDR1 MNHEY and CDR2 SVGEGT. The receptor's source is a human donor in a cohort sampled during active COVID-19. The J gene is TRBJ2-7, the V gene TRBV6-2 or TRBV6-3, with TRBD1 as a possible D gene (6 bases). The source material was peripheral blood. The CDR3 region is CASSTDRLEQYF. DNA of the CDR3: TGTGCCAGCAGTACCGACAGGCTCGAGCAGTACTTC.